This entry lists 10 T cell receptor beta chains sequenced from one sample in a study of CD4+ T cells in melanoma. Some clones are missing from TCRdb's copy, which holds only in-frame ones; the method was immunoSEQ multiplex PCR. The sample contains roughly 4,200 clones, about three fifths of which appear only once. The source material was cells from a culture (not recorded whether cultured in vitro). The origin of the receptors is a human donor with melanoma.

The DNA of the CDR3 is TGCGCCAGCAGCTCCACAGGGGGGTCCGATACGCAGTATTTT. Its protein product is CASSSTGGSDTQYF. The rearrangement joins TRBV5-1 to TRBJ2-3, with TRBD1 identical over 8 bases. Germline V CDR1 and CDR2: SGHRS, YFSETQ. J gave up 6 bases and V 3 bases, and 6 bases lay outside the gene matches. The CDR3 has 14 residues.

The V gene is TRBV13, the J gene TRBJ2-1; D is unresolved. Germline V lookup: CDR1 PRHDT, CDR2 FYEKMQ (reference sequence). Trimming stripped 3 bases from V and 4 bases from J, with 4 bases between. This CDR3 region has 12 residues. In DNA, the CDR3 is TGTGCCAGCAGCTTCGAGTACAATGAGCAGTTCTTC. Translating it yields CASSFEYNEQFF.

The rearrangement links TRBV6-4 to TRBJ1-4, with 8 bases fitting TRBD1. Germline CDR1 is MRHNA and CDR2 is SNTAGT. This CDR3 is 13 amino acids long. J gave up 8 bases and V 10 bases, and 9 bases lay outside the gene matches. The CDR3 sequence is CAIPSDRDEKLFF. DNA for the CDR3: TGTGCCATCCCCTCGGACAGGGACGAAAAACTGTTTTTT.

V gene TRBV28 combines with J gene TRBJ2-4, with D perhaps assigned TRBD1 or TRBD2 (6 bases each). Looked up from germline, CDR1 is MDHEN and CDR2 is SYDVKM. The V end lost 5 bases, the J end lost 1 base, and 24 bases lay between the germline ends. The CDR3 has 19 amino acids. CDR3 amino acids: CASSTRDFLRGRAKNIQYF. The CDR3 DNA reads as TGTGCCAGCAGTACGAGGGACTTTCTCAGGGGAAGGGCCAAAAACATTCAGTACTTC.

The rearrangement joins TRBV9 to TRBJ1-4; 7 nucleotides agree with TRBD1. This CDR3 is built from 14 residues. Per germline, CDR1 SGDLS and CDR2 YYNGEE. The V and J ends lost 1 base and 6 bases, in that order; junction bases with no gene match: 3. As DNA, the CDR3 is TGTGCCAGCAGCGTATCAGGGACAGATGAAAAACTGTTTTTT. As protein: CASSVSGTDEKLFF.

In nucleotides, the CDR3 is TGTGCCAGCTCAGAGGGGCCTGGTGACACTGAAGCTTTCTTT. Amino acids: CASSEGPGDTEAFF. The chain recombines TRBV18 with TRBJ1-1, with a possible D match to TRBD1 (5 bases). This CDR3 comprises 14 residues. The germline gives CDR1 KGHSH, CDR2 LQKENI. V lost 5 bases and J lost 3, with 13 bases in between. The entire variable domain, with the rest obtained from reference TRBV18 and TRBJ1-1, is as follows: NAGVMQNPRHLVRRRGQEARLRCSPMKGHSHVYWYRQLPEEGLKFMVYLQKENIIDESGMPKERFSAEFPKEGPSILRIQQVVRGDSAAYFCASSEGPGDTEAFFGQGTRLTVV.

This chain uses TRBV5-1 with TRBJ2-5, with D maybe TRBD1 (6 bases). Between the trimmed V and J ends, which lost 3 bases and 3 bases, there was a span of 12 bases. The CDR3 consists of 14 residues. Germline CDR1 SGHRS, CDR2 YFSETQ. CDR3 bases: TGCGCCAGCAGCTACTTAGGACAGAAAGAGACCCAGTACTTC. Translating gives CASSYLGQKETQYF.

The J gene is TRBJ1-1, the V gene TRBV18; TRBD1 agrees at 9 bases. The CDR3 is made up of 16 amino acids. Germline V lookup: CDR1 KGHSH, CDR2 LQKENI. The V and J ends lost 1 base and 3 bases, in that order; junction bases with no gene match: 6. CDR3 sequence (DNA): TGTGCCAGCTCACCACTTAGACAGGGGGAGGACACTGAAGCTTTCTTT. As protein: CASSPLRQGEDTEAFF.

V usage is TRBV5-1 and J usage is TRBJ2-5; no firm D call. The CDR3 totals 13 residues. The V gene's germline CDR1 is SGHRS and CDR2 YFSETQ. V lost 3 bases, J lost 4 bases, and 10 bases lay in between. In DNA form, the CDR3 reads TGCGCCAGCAGCTCCGCTAGTGGAGAGACCCAGTACTTC. This encodes CASSSASGETQYF.

This clone appeared a single time. The chain combines TRBV5-4 with TRBJ1-3, with no clear D. Germline V CDR1 and CDR2: SGHNT, YYREEE (reference sequence). Trimming shortened V by 1 base and J by 1 base, and 6 bases separated the two germline ends. CDR3 length: 14 residues. The CDR3 region has the DNA TGTGCCAGCAGCTTGTCGGGTTCTGGAAACACCATATATTTT. This sequence encodes CASSLSGSGNTIYF.